The text below deals with one T cell receptor beta chain. Antigen: not known. TCRdb reprocessed the 5' RACE reads via MiXCR and lists one record per CDR3 protein. The table has some 82,000 distinct CDR3 sequences, approximately 12% seen once. The source of the sample is a study of early T cells in non-severe SARS-CoV-2 infection. Study-level results: Anti-spike CD8 responses were favored in VDJdb matching, and private and CD4 specificities were missed.

The CDR3 loop spans 14 amino acids. Germline V lookup: CDR1 SGHVS, CDR2 FQNEAQ. The V end was cut by 4 bases, the J end by 3 bases, with 12 bases between. Sequences were derived from whole blood, sampled at baseline. This TCR was sampled from an adult who was a healthcare worker with PCR-confirmed SARS-CoV-2 infection or an uninfected control (not recorded which). J is TRBJ1-2 and V is TRBV7-8; no definite D call. CDR3 nucleotides: TGTGCCAGCAGCTGGGCACACGGGGACTATGGCTACACCTTC. Translated: CASSWAHGDYGYTF.